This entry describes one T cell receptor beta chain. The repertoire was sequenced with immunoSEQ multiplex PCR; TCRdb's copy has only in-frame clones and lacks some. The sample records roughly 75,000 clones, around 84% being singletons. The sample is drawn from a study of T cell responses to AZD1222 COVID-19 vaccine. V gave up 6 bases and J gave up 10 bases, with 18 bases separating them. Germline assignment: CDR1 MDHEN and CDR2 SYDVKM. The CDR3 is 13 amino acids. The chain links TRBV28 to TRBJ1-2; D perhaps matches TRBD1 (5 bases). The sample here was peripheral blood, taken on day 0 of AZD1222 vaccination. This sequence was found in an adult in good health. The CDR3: CASRAGMAPSYTF. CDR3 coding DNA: TGTGCCAGCAGGGCAGGGATGGCACCCTCCTACACCTTC.